The source of this T cell receptor (beta chain) is a study of blood T cells in healthy people across ages. This CDR3 has 12 amino acids. Germline V gives CDR1 DFQATT, CDR2 SNEGSKA (reference sequence). V was pared by 6 bases and J by 8 bases, with 13 bases between. Together with a sample-barcoded 5' primer, a J-beta primer mix was included in a second PCR lasting 7 to 11 cycles. TCRdb passed the 5' RACE reads through MiXCR, listing each CDR3 protein once. Here the sample spans almost 550,000 distinct CDR3 sequences, more than 20% being singletons. These data were also reused for a study on T cells of mothers and their children. In that study: The study recruited a few healthy Caucasian mothers and their six children as donors. Input to cDNA synthesis comprised all extracted RNA, at a ratio of about 1.5 ug per 15 ul. Related mother-child pairs shared slightly more overlap than unrelated pairs, but the difference was non-significant. T cell clones that were persistent and microchimeric went undetected.

The chain couples TRBV20-1 to TRBJ1-4, with D possibly TRBD1 on 6 matching bases. The receptor was derived from a boy aged 5-17 years in good health. Sample: blood. CDR3 DNA sequence: TGCAGTGCCCAGGGTAGGGGGGAAAAACTGTTTTTT. Protein: CSAQGRGEKLFF.